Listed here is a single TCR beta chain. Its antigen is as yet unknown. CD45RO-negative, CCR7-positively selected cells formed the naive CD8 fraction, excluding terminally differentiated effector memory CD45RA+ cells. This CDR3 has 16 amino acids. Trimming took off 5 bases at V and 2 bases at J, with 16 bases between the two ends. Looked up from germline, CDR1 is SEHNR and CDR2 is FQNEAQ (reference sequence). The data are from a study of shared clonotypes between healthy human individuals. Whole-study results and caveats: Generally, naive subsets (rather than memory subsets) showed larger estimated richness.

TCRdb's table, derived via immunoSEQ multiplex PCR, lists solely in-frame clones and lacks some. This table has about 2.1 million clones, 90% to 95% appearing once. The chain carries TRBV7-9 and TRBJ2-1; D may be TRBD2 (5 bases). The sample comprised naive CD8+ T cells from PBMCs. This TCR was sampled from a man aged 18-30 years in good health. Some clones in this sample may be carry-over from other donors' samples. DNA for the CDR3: TGTGCCAGCAGCCCCACGAGGGTCATCGCCTACAATGAGCAGTTCTTC. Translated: CASSPTRVIAYNEQFF. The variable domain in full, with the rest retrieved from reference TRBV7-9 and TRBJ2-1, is DTGVSQNPRHKITKRGQNVTFRCDPISEHNRLYWYRQTLGQGPEFLTYFQNEAQLEKSRLLSDRFSAERPKGSFSTLEIQRTEQGDSAMYLCASSPTRVIAYNEQFFGPGTRLTVL.